A single sample gave rise to the 26 T cell receptor beta chains below, sequenced in a study of blood T cells in healthy people across ages. Primers used in a second PCR of roughly 6 to 12 cycles were a sample-barcoded 5' primer and a J-beta primer mix. TCRdb ran MiXCR on the 5' RACE reads and lists one entry per CDR3 protein. The repertoire holds under 2,000,000 distinct CDR3 sequences, with about 49% as singletons. Sequencing input: blood. The receptor set was obtained from a woman in her thirties or forties in good health.

This clonotype has more than one count but fewer than ten. V is TRBV20-1 and J is TRBJ1-6; D gene uncertain. This CDR3 contains 14 residues. V was pared by 5 bases and J by 8 bases, with 16 bases between. Looked up from germline, CDR1 is DFQATT and CDR2 is SNEGSKA (reference sequence). The CDR3 sequence: CSALVEDGDSPLHF. CDR3 in DNA: TGCAGTGCTCTCGTGGAGGACGGGGATTCACCCCTCCACTTT.

The gene calls are TRBV7-9 and TRBJ2-7; 8 nucleotides match TRBD1. J gave up 1 base and V 1 base, and 6 bases lay outside the gene matches. Germline V gene sequence: CDR1 SEHNR, CDR2 FQNEAQ (reference sequence). The CDR3 length is 16 residues. CDR3 nucleotide sequence: TGTGCCAGCAGCTTAGAGGCCACAGGGGGGTCCTACGAGCAGTACTTC. The encoded protein is CASSLEATGGSYEQYF. Combining the CDR3 with reference TRBV7-9 and TRBJ2-7 gives the whole variable domain DTGVSQNPRHKITKRGQNVTFRCDPISEHNRLYWYRQTLGQGPEFLTYFQNEAQLEKSRLLSDRFSAERPKGSFSTLEIQRTEQGDSAMYLCASSLEATGGSYEQYFGPGTRLTVT.

V and J are TRBV7-9 and TRBJ1-6; D remains ambiguous. The CDR3 sequence is 17 residues long. Germline V gene sequence: CDR1 SEHNR, CDR2 FQNEAQ (reference sequence). V shed 4 bases and J shed 0 bases, with 13 bases lying between them. CDR3: CASSSTLRDSYNSPLHF. For the CDR3, the DNA is TGTGCCAGCAGCTCGACCCTCCGGGACTCCTATAATTCACCCCTCCACTTT.

This clonotype was seen a few times. This chain connects TRBV28 to TRBJ2-4; D is possibly TRBD1 (6 bases). The CDR3 runs to 17 residues. V lost 6 bases and J 0 bases, leaving 18 bases between the germline ends. Germline V gene lookup returns CDR1 MDHEN and CDR2 SYDVKM. CDR3 nucleotides: TGTGCCAGCAGCCTCCACAGGGTACTCCTAGCCAAAAACATTCAGTACTTC. Translated: CASSLHRVLLAKNIQYF.

This chain uses TRBV2 with TRBJ2-5; D might be TRBD1 (5 bases). Trimming removed 7 bases at V and 2 bases at J, with 14 bases between. The CDR3 loop spans 14 amino acids. The germline V gene encodes CDR1 SNHLY and CDR2 FYNNEI. CDR3 sequence reads: CASTRLTVQETQYF. The CDR3 DNA follows: TGTGCCAGCACTCGACTGACAGTACAAGAGACCCAGTACTTC.

The chain is built from TRBV20-1 and TRBJ2-7; D is unresolved. Germline V gene lookup returns CDR1 DFQATT and CDR2 SNEGSKA (reference sequence). The CDR3 extends over 15 amino acids. V was pared by 2 bases and J by 2 bases, with 16 bases between. Here the CDR3 reads CSARPHAGLPYEQYF. CDR3 coding DNA: TGCAGTGCTAGACCCCACGCCGGGCTCCCCTACGAGCAGTACTTC.

This chain connects TRBV4-3 to TRBJ1-6; D is unclear. The V end was cut by 0 bases, the J end by 6 bases, with 9 bases between. Germline CDR1 LGHNA, CDR2 YSLEER. The CDR3 is 15 residues long. DNA of the CDR3: TGCGCCAGCAGCCAAGACTCGAGTCGTAATTCACCCCTCCACTTT. Translation: CASSQDSSRNSPLHF.

This sequence joins TRBV6-2 or TRBV6-3 and TRBJ2-1; 8 bases are a match to TRBD1. Trimming cost V 11 bases and J 5 bases; bases outside gene matches: 20. This CDR3 comprises 17 residues. Per germline, CDR1 MNHEY and CDR2 SVGEGT. The CDR3 protein is CAGRRQTSTGEDNEQFF. CDR3 sequence (DNA): TGTGCCGGGAGAAGACAGACTTCGACAGGGGAGGACAATGAGCAGTTCTTC.

This sequence joins TRBV6-2 or TRBV6-3 and TRBJ2-7; weak D call: TRBD1 (6 bases). The CDR3 covers 12 residues. The V gene's germline CDR1 is MNHEY and CDR2 SVGEGT. The ends were cut back, 6 bases at V and 5 bases at J, with 11 bases in the middle. CDR3 sequence (DNA): TGTGCCAGCAGACCCACAGGGAACGAGCAGTACTTC. It codes for CASRPTGNEQYF.

In DNA, the CDR3 is TGTGCCAGCAGCTTAGCGGACAGGGGGCGTGAGCAGTTCTTC. It is translated as CASSLADRGREQFF. The chain uses TRBV11-3 and TRBJ2-1, with 11 bases identical to TRBD1. V trimming: 1 base; J trimming: 9 bases; junction bases outside the gene matches: 2. Looked up from germline, CDR1 is SGHNT and CDR2 is YENEEA. The CDR3 is made up of 14 amino acids.

Only one count was recorded for this clonotype. The chain carries TRBV5-6 and TRBJ2-1; 13 positions match TRBD2. Germline V gene lookup returns CDR1 SGHDT and CDR2 YYEEEE. The CDR3 totals 15 residues. Trimming took 4 bases from V and 10 from J; bases not matched to a gene: 8. CDR3: CASSQTSGGSPEQFF. The CDR3 coding sequence is TGTGCCAGCAGCCAGACTAGCGGGGGGTCCCCAGAGCAGTTCTTC.

Only a few counts were recorded for this clonotype. V usage is TRBV5-1 and J usage is TRBJ2-7; TRBD1 might be the D (5 bases). V gave up 4 bases and J gave up 0 bases, with 14 bases separating them. Germline V gene sequence: CDR1 SGHRS, CDR2 YFSETQ. The CDR3 runs to 15 residues. The CDR3 spells CASSHLTENSYEQYF. The CDR3 DNA reads TGCGCCAGCAGCCATTTGACAGAGAACTCCTACGAGCAGTACTTC.

This sequence joins TRBV15 and TRBJ2-1; D ambiguous. Germline V lookup: CDR1 LNHNV, CDR2 YYDKDF (reference sequence). This CDR3 is 12 amino acids long. The V end lost 2 bases, the J end lost 11 bases, and 10 bases lay between the germline ends. The CDR3: CATSRTESKQFF. The CDR3 DNA follows: TGTGCCACCAGCAGAACAGAAAGCAAGCAGTTCTTC.

This clonotype was seen more than once but under ten times. CDR3 sequence (DNA): TGTGCCAGCAGGAATCAGGGGGCAGGAGAGACCCAGTACTTC. Its protein product is CASRNQGAGETQYF. This chain connects TRBV7-9 to TRBJ2-5, with TRBD1 matching 8 bases. The germline V gene encodes CDR1 SEHNR and CDR2 FQNEAQ (reference sequence). The CDR3 extends over 14 amino acids. Trimming cost V 6 bases and J 4 bases; bases outside gene matches: 7.

With respect to this clonotype: One junction end does not reproduce the germline sequence, and a read error may be involved. The V and J genes are TRBV7-9 and TRBJ1-5; D is unclear. The CDR3 runs to 14 residues. Germline assignment: CDR1 SEHNR and CDR2 FQNEAQ (reference sequence). The CDR3 nucleotides read TGTGCCAGCAGCCGAGACACCCTCAATCGGCCCCAGCATTTT. Protein product: CASSRDTLNRPQHF.

CDR3 nucleotide sequence: TGCGCCAGCAACAAAGACGGTTACACAGATACGCAGTATTTT. It encodes CASNKDGYTDTQYF. V gene TRBV5-1 combines with J gene TRBJ2-3; no clear D gene. V dropped 6 bases and J dropped 2 bases, with 13 bases sitting between them. CDR1 is SGHRS and CDR2 is YFSETQ in the germline V gene. This CDR3 contains 14 residues.

The chain carries TRBV6-6 and TRBJ1-2; 8 bases match TRBD1. V lost 1 base and J lost 2; bases outside the gene matches: 6. The CDR3 has 16 amino acids. Germline CDR1 is MNHNY and CDR2 is SVGAGI (reference sequence). This chain's CDR3 is CASSYYPTGENYGYTF. The CDR3 coding sequence is TGTGCCAGCAGTTACTACCCGACAGGGGAGAACTATGGCTACACCTTC.

This clonotype turned up a few times. The V gene is TRBV12-3 or TRBV12-4, the J gene TRBJ2-4; TRBD1 agrees at 8 bases. Trimming at V came to 6 bases and at J to 8 bases, leaving 9 bases not matched to a gene. The CDR3 loop spans 14 amino acids. This CDR3 reads CASRVSGGKDIQYF. CDR3 nucleotides: TGTGCCAGCAGGGTATCAGGGGGCAAGGACATTCAGTACTTC.

This clonotype occurred a few times. The chain combines TRBV12-3 or TRBV12-4 with TRBJ2-5; 7 positions match TRBD1. The J call may not be correct, given that the DNA end is closer to TRBJ2-7. The CDR3 is 13 residues long. The CDR3 is CASRTGTVNEQYF. Written as DNA, the CDR3 is TGTGCCAGCAGGACCGGGACAGTTAACGAGCAGTACTTC.

This chain connects TRBV4-3 to TRBJ2-5, with D uncertain. This CDR3 spans 14 amino acids. V was trimmed by 4 bases and J by 5 bases, leaving 14 bases between them. Per germline, CDR1 LGHNA and CDR2 YSLEER. The CDR3 reads CASSPAGSLETQYF. The CDR3 nucleotides read TGCGCCAGCAGCCCAGCAGGTTCCCTGGAGACCCAGTACTTC.

The chain employs TRBV20-1 and TRBJ2-1, with 8 bases aligning to TRBD2. V lost 4 bases and J lost 4; bases outside the gene matches: 9. This CDR3 is built from 15 residues. CDR1 is DFQATT, CDR2 SNEGSKA, per germline (reference sequence). CDR3 sequence reads: CSAKGGAGAYNEQFF. CDR3 coding DNA: TGCAGTGCTAAGGGTGGAGCGGGGGCGTACAATGAGCAGTTCTTC.

The rearrangement joins TRBV28 to TRBJ2-7; no clear D gene. Per germline, CDR1 MDHEN and CDR2 SYDVKM. V dropped 5 bases and J dropped 0 bases, with 14 bases sitting between them. The CDR3 contains 15 residues. The CDR3 bases are TGTGCCAGCAGTGGGGTTATGAGCCTCTCCTACGAGCAGTACTTC. Translated: CASSGVMSLSYEQYF.

The chain has TRBV4-3 and TRBJ2-5; 9 bases agree with TRBD1. The V gene end was trimmed by 3 bases and the J gene end by 7 bases; junction bases not matched to a gene: 9. CDR1 LGHNA and CDR2 YSLEER come from the germline V gene. The CDR3 loop spans 15 amino acids. In DNA, the CDR3 is TGCGCCAGCAGCCATGCACAGGGGGCGGGTTCGACCCAGTACTTC. Translation gives CASSHAQGAGSTQYF.

The chain combines TRBV5-1 with TRBJ1-5; 7 positions match TRBD1. The CDR3 sequence is 15 residues long. J was trimmed by 5 bases and V by 0 bases; bases with no gene match: 5. Germline-derived CDR1 and CDR2 are SGHRS and YFSETQ. CDR3 sequence reads: CASSLAGGGYQPQHF. Here the CDR3 DNA reads TGCGCCAGCAGCTTGGCAGGGGGTGGTTATCAGCCCCAGCATTTT.

The V gene is TRBV7-6, the J gene TRBJ1-4; 7 bases agree with TRBD1. This CDR3 contains 17 residues. V was clipped by 3 bases and J by 0 bases; unmatched bases: 7. Germline V gene data show CDR1 as SGHVS and CDR2 as FNYEAQ. Written as DNA, the CDR3 is TGTGCCAGCAGCTTCGGGATTCAGGGGGCAACTAATGAAAAACTGTTTTTT. This sequence encodes CASSFGIQGATNEKLFF.

The CDR3 bases are TGTGCCAGCAGCTCCCCGTATGGTGGGAGATCCTACAATGAGCAGTTCTTC. This codes for CASSSPYGGRSYNEQFF. The chain is built from TRBV11-2 and TRBJ2-1, with D tentatively TRBD2 (5 bases). The CDR3 contains 17 residues. With 4 bases removed from V and 1 base from J, the gap between germline ends came to 17 bases. Germline V gene lookup returns CDR1 SGHAT and CDR2 FQNNGV.